The 27 T cell receptor beta chains in this list originate from one sample, sequenced in a study of tissue T cells after allogeneic stem cell transplantation. Clones were sequenced by immunoSEQ multiplex PCR, and TCRdb holds only the in-frame ones, with some missing. The sample records thousands of clones, more than 40% being singletons. Time point here: mouse harvest day 14 after allogeneic transplant. Mouse grafts combined 10^7 T-cell-depleted bone marrow cells with 10^6 splenic CD5+ T cells. The sequencing sample was made of gut tissue. The receptor source for this set is a female BALB/c mouse given C57BL/6 T cells with graft-versus-host disease after an allogeneic hematopoietic cell transplant.

In its sample, this clone ranks as medium-sized (0.01 to 0.1%). Gene names denote mouse genes. From the germline J gene comes the end of the CDR3, since the read stops 1 residue before it. This chain connects TRBV16 to TRBJ2-7; 7 bases map to TRBD1. The CDR3 runs 12 residues. The germline V gene has CDR1 SGHSA and CDR2 FRNQAP. Trimming took 4 bases from V and 4 from J; bases not matched to a gene: 1. This CDR3 is CASSSTGYEQYF. Incomplete CDR3 DNA: TGTGCAAGCAGCTCGACAGGGTATGAACAGTAC.

This clone was seen more than once but under ten times. Each gene name is a mouse one. The read is 1 residue too short to cover the CDR3 end, so that end is filled in from the germline J gene. The J gene is TRBJ2-3, the V gene TRBV23; the listed D gene, TRBD1, was not tested against the DNA. This CDR3 is built from 13 residues. The germline V gene encodes CDR1 KGHTA and CDR2 FQNQQP. The CDR3 DNA, read in part, is TGCTCCAGCAAGGGGAGTAGTGCAGAAACGCTGTAT. Its protein is CSSKGSSAETLY. The whole CDR3 sequence reads CSSKGSSAETLYF.

On this clone: These gene names are mouse names. The CDR3 end lies 1 residue beyond the end of the read and is filled in from the germline J gene. The V call is TRBV13-2, the J call TRBJ2-7, with TRBD2 matching over 8 bases. This CDR3 region has 12 residues. J lost 3 bases, V lost 5 bases, and 1 base had no gene match. Germline V gives CDR1 NNHNN, CDR2 SYGAGS (reference sequence). Here the CDR3 reads CASGDWDYEQYF. The DNA read from the CDR3 is TGTGCCAGCGGGGACTGGGACTATGAACAGTAC.

To note about this clone: The genes are named according to mouse. The read falls 1 residue short of the CDR3 end, and the missing part is taken from the germline J gene. The chain employs TRBV13-2 and TRBJ1-3, with D unclear. The CDR3 runs to 12 residues. Deletions cut 5 bases from V and 0 bases from J, with 3 bases between. The V gene's germline CDR1 is NNHNN and CDR2 SYGAGS (reference sequence). The DNA read from the CDR3 is TGTGCCAGCGGGATTTCTGGAAATACGCTCTAT. It translates to CASGISGNTLY. The whole CDR3 is CASGISGNTLYF.

Note on this clone: Each gene name is a mouse one. The sequence runs out 1 residue before the end of the CDR3; the remainder is reconstructed from the germline J gene. This sequence joins TRBV26 and TRBJ1-1, with no clear D. This CDR3 region has 13 residues. With 4 bases removed from V and 0 bases from J, the gap between germline ends came to 6 bases. Germline V gene lookup returns CDR1 KGHPV and CDR2 FQNQEV (reference sequence). CDR3 sequence: CASSRRQNTEVFF. CDR3 DNA, as far as it was read: TGTGCCAGCAGTCGGCGACAGAACACAGAAGTCTTC.

Within the sample, this clone is large. Mouse gene names and germline throughout. The CDR3 is cut off 1 residue early in the read; its end comes from the germline J gene. The V and J genes are TRBV13-3 and TRBJ2-7; 7 nucleotides match TRBD1. The trim removed 4 bases at V and 1 base at J, leaving 2 bases unmatched. The CDR3 length is 13 residues. The germline V gene encodes CDR1 NNHDY and CDR2 SYVADS. CDR3 DNA, as far as it was read: TGTGCCAGCAGTCGGGACAGATCCTATGAACAGTAC. It yields the protein CASSRDRSYEQY. The entire CDR3 reads CASSRDRSYEQYF.

Comments on this clone: Gene labels here are mouse ones. The CDR3 extends 1 residue past the end of the read, so its final part is completed from the germline J gene. The rearrangement links TRBV15 to TRBJ2-2; a possible D gene is TRBD1 (6 bases). The ends were cut back, 5 bases at V and 6 bases at J, with 13 bases in the middle. The CDR3 consists of 14 residues. Germline V gene sequence: CDR1 SGHND, CDR2 FRSKSL. The chain's CDR3 is CASSRSGAPGQLYF. Partial CDR3 DNA: TGTGCCAGCAGTCGCTCAGGGGCGCCCGGGCAGCTCTAC.

Regarding this clone: Mouse gene names and germline throughout. With the read ending 1 residue before the CDR3 end, the germline J gene is used to fill in that end. The chain has TRBV13-2 and TRBJ1-4, with D maybe TRBD1 (5 bases). Germline assignment: CDR1 NNHNN and CDR2 SYGAGS (reference sequence). The V end lost 2 bases, the J end lost 0 bases, and 8 bases lay between the germline ends. This CDR3 is 15 amino acids long. The sequenced part of the CDR3 DNA is TGTGCCAGCGGTGAGCGGGGGATTTCCAACGAAAGATTATTT. Protein product: CASGERGISNERLF. The whole CDR3 is CASGERGISNERLFF.

Notes on this clone: Germline and genes: mouse. The CDR3 goes on 1 residue after the read ends, and that part is filled in from the germline J gene. The rearrangement joins TRBV15 to TRBJ2-3; D is undetermined. This CDR3 comprises 13 residues. Germline values: CDR1 SGHND, CDR2 FRSKSL. Trimming left V 5 bases short and J 0 bases short, with 6 bases between. The DNA read from the CDR3 is TGTGCCAGCAGTCCCTCAAGTGCAGAAACGCTGTAT. Encoded protein: CASSPSSAETLY. The whole CDR3 region reads CASSPSSAETLYF.

As to this clone: Gene names refer to mouse genes. Read data end 1 residue before the CDR3 end; the end is taken from the germline J gene. The rearrangement links TRBV26 to TRBJ2-3; TRBD1 might be the D (5 bases). Trimming shortened V by 4 bases and J by 0 bases, and 8 bases separated the two germline ends. The CDR3 is made up of 14 amino acids. Germline lookup yields CDR1 KGHPV and CDR2 FQNQEV (reference sequence). CDR3 region: CASSRDSSAETLYF. The covered CDR3 bases are TGTGCCAGCAGTCGCGACAGTAGTGCAGAAACGCTGTAT.

Points on this clone: Each gene name is a mouse one. The read ends 1 residue shy of where the CDR3 ends; the end is completed using the germline J gene. The chain has TRBV26 and TRBJ1-4, with 7 bases that match TRBD1. Germline CDR1 reads KGHPV; CDR2 reads FQNQEV (reference sequence). Trimming took 4 bases from V and 6 from J; bases not matched to a gene: 8. CDR3 length: 15 residues. The CDR3 reads CASSPRTGADERLFF. Incomplete CDR3 DNA: TGTGCCAGCAGTCCCCGCACAGGGGCGGACGAAAGATTATTT. Drawing the rest from reference TRBV26 and TRBJ1-4, the complete variable domain is NSKVIQTPRYLVKGQGQKAKMRCIPEKGHPVVFWYQQNKNNEFKFLINFQNQEVLQQIDMTEKRFSAECPSNSPCSLEIQSSEAGDSALYLCASSPRTGADERLFFGHGTKLSVL.

A note on this clone: Mouse germline and gene names are used. The read ends 1 residue before the CDR3 terminus; that terminus is restored from the germline J gene. This chain links TRBV16 with TRBJ2-4; 11 nucleotides agree with TRBD2. V gave up 3 bases and J gave up 0 bases; unmatched junction bases: 2. Germline assignment: CDR1 SGHSA and CDR2 FRNQAP. CDR3 length: 16 amino acids. The CDR3 DNA, read in part, is TGTGCAAGCAGCTTCGGGACTGGGGGTAGTCAAAACACCTTGTAC. Translating it yields CASSFGTGGSQNTLY. The whole CDR3 protein reads CASSFGTGGSQNTLYF.

Details on this clone: Mouse gene names apply. The sequenced fragment ends 1 residue before the CDR3 boundary, so the rest is inferred from the germline J gene. The rearrangement uses TRBV26 and TRBJ2-2, with 10 nucleotides matching TRBD1. This CDR3 has 16 amino acids. Unmatched junction bases numbered 1, after V lost 3 bases and J lost 0 bases. The germline V gene encodes CDR1 KGHPV and CDR2 FQNQEV (reference sequence). Here the CDR3 reads CASSLGTGANTGQLYF. CDR3 DNA (partial): TGTGCCAGCAGTCTCGGGACAGGGGCAAACACCGGGCAGCTCTAC.

A remark on this clone: Mouse gene names apply. The read ends 1 residue early relative to the CDR3; the germline J gene fills the gap. The rearrangement joins TRBV26 to TRBJ2-1; D gene uncertain. V was clipped by 6 bases and J by 1 base, with 10 bases between them. Germline CDR1 and CDR2: KGHPV and FQNQEV (reference sequence). The CDR3 sequence is 14 residues long. This CDR3 is CASSRTANYAEQFF. CDR3 DNA (partial): TGTGCCAGCAGCCGAACAGCAAACTATGCTGAGCAGTTC.

This clone has more than one count but fewer than ten. Gene names and germline match the mouse. With the read ending 1 residue before the CDR3 end, the germline J gene is used to fill in that end. The rearrangement joins TRBV26 to TRBJ1-3, with 10 positions matching TRBD1. There are 15 residues in the CDR3. Looked up from germline, CDR1 is KGHPV and CDR2 is FQNQEV (reference sequence). J lost 4 bases, V lost 6 bases, and 6 bases had no gene match. The CDR3 loop reads CASSPGQGRGNTLYF. The sequenced CDR3 bases are TGTGCCAGCAGCCCGGGACAGGGGAGAGGAAATACGCTCTAT.

About this clone: Gene names refer to mouse genes. Sequencing ends 1 residue short of the CDR3 end; the germline J gene provides the rest. The chain combines TRBV12-2 with TRBJ1-4; D gene uncertain. Germline V lookup: CDR1 SGHLS, CDR2 HYDKME. V was trimmed by 0 bases and J by 8 bases, leaving 6 bases between them. The CDR3 contains 12 residues. The part of the CDR3 DNA that was read is TGTGCCAGCTCTCTCGAGAAGGAAAGATTATTT. This encodes CASSLEKERLF. The CDR3, in full, reads CASSLEKERLFF.

This clone ranks as large. These gene names are mouse names. The observed sequence ends 1 residue before the CDR3 terminus, with the missing tail filled in from the germline J gene. The V gene is TRBV26, the J gene TRBJ1-1; TRBD1 matches 7 bases. There are 14 residues in the CDR3. Trimming took 4 bases from V and 0 from J; bases not matched to a gene: 2. CDR1 KGHPV and CDR2 FQNQEV come from the germline V gene (reference sequence). The part of the CDR3 DNA that was read is TGTGCCAGCAGTCCGGGACAGACAAACACAGAAGTCTTC. Translation: CASSPGQTNTEVF. The complete CDR3 sequence is CASSPGQTNTEVFF.

Concerning this clone itself: Any gene name here is a mouse gene name. The CDR3 end lies 1 residue beyond the end of the read and is filled in from the germline J gene. The chain carries TRBV26 and TRBJ1-6; 10 bases match TRBD1. TRBJ1-6 has ORF status, its function being uncertain. This CDR3 has 15 residues. The germline V gene has CDR1 KGHPV and CDR2 FQNQEV (reference sequence). V lost 4 bases to trimming and J lost 6 bases; unmatched junction nucleotides: 3. CDR3 region: CASSRTGGGNSPLYF. The part of the CDR3 DNA that was read is TGTGCCAGCAGTCGGACAGGGGGAGGTAATTCGCCCCTCTAC.

As concerns this clone: Genes and germline come from the mouse. Sequencing ends 1 residue short of the CDR3 end; the germline J gene provides the rest. This rearrangement joins TRBV29 to TRBJ1-2; TRBD1 matches at 9 bases. The germline V gene has CDR1 MSHET and CDR2 SYDVDS. The CDR3 sequence is 15 residues long. Germline trimming cut 6 bases from V and 5 bases from J; bases unmatched to any gene: 10. The sequenced CDR3 bases are TGTGCTAGCAGGGGGGACAGGGAGCAAGGGTCCGACTACACC. It specifies CASRGDREQGSDYT. The entire CDR3 is CASRGDREQGSDYTF. The full variable domain, its missing parts supplied by reference TRBV29 and TRBJ1-2, is DMKVTQMPRYLIKRMGENVLLECGQDMSHETMYWYRQDPGLGLQLIYISYDVDSNSEGDIPKGYRVSRKKREHFSLILDSAKTNQTSVYFCASRGDREQGSDYTFGSGTRLLVI.

For this clone: Mouse names are used for the genes. The read ends 1 residue before the CDR3 terminus; that terminus is restored from the germline J gene. V and J are TRBV12-1 and TRBJ2-2; 10 nucleotides line up with TRBD2. The V gene's germline CDR1 is SGHSN and CDR2 HYEKVE. The junction had 4 bases not matched to a gene; V was cut back by 6 bases and J by 1 base. CDR3 size: 15 residues. CDR3 bases read: TGTGCCAGCCTCACTGGGGGGGGAAACACCGGGCAGCTCTAC. Encoded protein: CASLTGGGNTGQLY. The full-length CDR3 reads as CASLTGGGNTGQLYF.

A few counts support this clone. Gene names are mouse gene names. Incomplete CDR3 DNA: TGTGCCAGCAGCCACCCTGGGGGGTATGAACAGTAC. As protein: CASSHPGGYEQY. The entire CDR3 sequence reads CASSHPGGYEQYF. J is TRBJ2-7 and V is TRBV3; 8 nucleotides align to TRBD2. The read comes to an end 1 residue before the CDR3 does, leaving the germline J gene to fill in the end. CDR1 is SNHLY and CDR2 is FYNGKV in the germline V gene (reference sequence). J was trimmed by 4 bases and V by 5 bases; bases with no gene match: 4. The CDR3 totals 13 residues.

As to this clone: Gene names follow the mouse nomenclature. The read stops 1 residue short of the end of the CDR3; the missing end is completed from the germline J gene. This chain uses TRBV26 with TRBJ1-2; 8 bases fit TRBD1. CDR3 length: 13 residues. J gave up 7 bases and V 4 bases, and 5 bases lay outside the gene matches. Germline CDR1 reads KGHPV; CDR2 reads FQNQEV (reference sequence). The CDR3 reads CASSPGQGLDYTF. CDR3 DNA (partial): TGTGCCAGCAGTCCCGGACAGGGCCTCGACTACACC.

Points on this clone: Gene names are mouse gene names. The read ends 1 residue shy of where the CDR3 ends; the end is completed using the germline J gene. The J gene is TRBJ2-1, the V gene TRBV15; 8 bases fit TRBD1. V dropped 2 bases and J dropped 3; count of bases not matched to a gene: 0. The CDR3 covers 14 residues. Per the germline V gene, CDR1 is SGHND and CDR2 is FRSKSL. Here the CDR3 reads CASSLTGGYAEQFF. The sequenced part of the CDR3 DNA is TGTGCCAGCAGTTTAACAGGGGGCTATGCTGAGCAGTTC.

As concerns this clone: These gene names are mouse names. The sequence runs out 1 residue before the end of the CDR3; the remainder is reconstructed from the germline J gene. V and J are TRBV3 and TRBJ1-1, with D unresolved. V lost 5 bases to trimming and J lost 4 bases, with 11 bases between them. Germline lookup yields CDR1 SNHLY and CDR2 FYNGKV (reference sequence). The CDR3 has 13 residues. The CDR3 bases that were read are TGTGCCAGCAGCCCTTGGGTAGGCACAGAAGTCTTC. Protein sequence: CASSPWVGTEVF. The CDR3, in full, reads CASSPWVGTEVFF.

As regards this clone: Gene names denote mouse genes. The observed sequence ends 1 residue before the CDR3 terminus, with the missing tail filled in from the germline J gene. This rearrangement joins TRBV3 to TRBJ2-7, with 9 bases fitting TRBD2. The germline CDR1 and CDR2 sequences are SNHLY and FYNGKV (reference sequence). CDR3 size: 14 residues. The V segment lost 2 bases and the J segment 2 bases; nucleotides outside the gene matches: 1. The part of the CDR3 DNA that was read is TGTGCCAGCAGCTTACGGGACTGGGCCTATGAACAGTAC. As protein: CASSLRDWAYEQY. The whole CDR3 sequence is CASSLRDWAYEQYF.

With respect to this clone: Gene labels here are mouse ones. The CDR3 loop is CAWSPGLGAAETLYF. The part of the CDR3 DNA that was read is TGTGCCTGGAGTCCGGGACTGGGGGCTGCAGAAACGCTGTAT. The chain carries TRBV31 and TRBJ2-3, with 11 bases identical to TRBD2. The read ends 1 residue before the CDR3 terminus; that terminus is restored from the germline J gene. The germline V gene encodes CDR1 GKSSPN and CDR2 SITVG. The length of the CDR3 is 15 residues. Germline trimming cut 1 base from V and 2 bases from J; bases unmatched to any gene: 2.

Comment on this clone: Genes here carry mouse names. Read coverage stops 1 residue before the CDR3 terminus; the germline J gene supplies the remainder. The V gene is TRBV4, the J gene TRBJ2-7, with 8 bases aligning to TRBD2. There are 14 residues in the CDR3. Looked up from germline, CDR1 is LGHDT and CDR2 is YNNKQL (reference sequence). V lost 3 bases and J lost 3; bases outside the gene matches: 4. The chain's CDR3 is CASSYWGEDYEQYF. The sequenced CDR3 bases are TGTGCCAGCAGCTACTGGGGGGAAGACTATGAACAGTAC.